These 2 T cell receptor beta chains share one sample of origin, sequenced in a study of regulatory T cells in long-lasting Graves disease. Construction of TCR beta libraries relied on iRepertoire HTBI primers and on Arm-PCR targeting CDR3 regions. TCRdb re-analysed the multiplex PCR reads in MiXCR, keeping a single row per CDR3 protein. The sample consists of 400,000 to 550,000 distinct CDR3 sequences, 15% to 20% of them appearing once. Noted time point: newly diagnosed GD, antithyroid drugs for less than 3 months. The authors made the TCR library using RNA they extracted from PBMCs. The sample was also reused in another study, on T cells in Graves' hyperthyroidism and ophthalmopathy.

Sample: peripheral blood mononuclear cells (PBMCs), taken at new diagnosis, from a patient treated with antithyroid drugs. Source of these receptors: a woman between 25 and 40 years old with Graves disease.

Comments on this clonotype: A much larger clone differs by one base, so this may be a read error. This chain's CDR3 is CANSPYGVNQPQHF. The CDR3 DNA reads as TGTGCCAACTCACCTTACGGAGTTAATCAGCCCCAGCATTTT. The V and J genes are TRBV18 and TRBJ1-5, with D unclear. Germline CDR1 is KGHSH and CDR2 is LQKENI. The CDR3 loop spans 14 amino acids.

This clonotype was counted only a few times. V gene TRBV15 combines with J gene TRBJ2-6; D ambiguous. Trimming took off 4 bases at V and 4 bases at J, with 8 bases between the two ends. The CDR3 spans 14 residues. Germline V lookup: CDR1 LNHNV, CDR2 YYDKDF (reference sequence). CDR3 DNA sequence: TGTGCCACCAGCAAAGGTTCAGGGGCCAACGTCCTGACTTTC. Translated: CATSKGSGANVLTF. Based on the CDR3 plus reference TRBV15 and TRBJ2-6, the full variable domain is DAMVIQNPRYQVTQFGKPVTLSCSQTLNHNVMYWYQQKSSQAPKLLFHYYDKDFNNEADTPDNFQSRRPNTSFCFLDIRSPGLGDTAMYLCATSKGSGANVLTFGAGSRLTVL.